The 19 T cell receptor beta chains below were found in one sample sequenced in a study of CD4+ T cells in melanoma. Measured with immunoSEQ multiplex PCR; TCRdb has only the in-frame clones, and not every one. This sample yields over 15,000 clones, of which 76% are seen a single time; 10% to 15% belongs to the top ten. The sample consisted of cells from a culture (not recorded whether cultured in vitro). The receptors come from a human donor with melanoma.

The sample holds one count of this clone. V gene TRBV7-8 combines with J gene TRBJ2-1; TRBD2 is a possible D gene (5 bases). This CDR3 is built from 13 residues. Germline CDR1 SGHVS, CDR2 FQNEAQ. Deletions cut 4 bases from V and 9 bases from J, with 13 bases between. This chain's CDR3 is CASSSTLVAEQFF. The CDR3 DNA is TGTGCCAGCAGCTCCACACTAGTGGCTGAGCAGTTCTTC.

The genes are TRBV5-1 and TRBJ1-1; D is perhaps TRBD1 (6 bases). V lost 4 bases and J lost 0, with 10 bases in between. CDR3 size: 14 residues. Germline values: CDR1 SGHRS, CDR2 YFSETQ. The CDR3 nucleotides are TGCGCCAGCAGCACAGGGAGCATGAACACTGAAGCTTTCTTT. This translates into CASSTGSMNTEAFF.

This chain uses TRBV23-1 with TRBJ1-3; D uncertain. TRBV23-1 is assigned to the ORF class and has an uncertain function. The CDR3 is 14 amino acids. Trimming removed 6 bases at V and 3 bases at J, with 12 bases between. The CDR3 DNA reads TGCGCCAGCAGGCACCGAAGGTGTGGAAACACCATATATTTT. Translation: CASRHRRCGNTIYF.

The count of this clone is one. V and J are TRBV5-1 and TRBJ1-3, with 7 positions matching TRBD1. The V gene end was trimmed by 4 bases and the J gene end by 2 bases; junction bases not matched to a gene: 9. The germline V gene encodes CDR1 SGHRS and CDR2 YFSETQ. The CDR3 loop spans 16 amino acids. The CDR3 reads CASSPTGTATGNTIYF. The CDR3, as DNA: TGCGCCAGCAGCCCGACGGGGACAGCAACTGGAAACACCATATATTTT.

This rearrangement joins TRBV15 to TRBJ1-4, with 12 bases identical to TRBD1. J lost 2 bases, V lost 3 bases, and 7 bases had no gene match. Germline lookup yields CDR1 LNHNV and CDR2 YYDKDF (reference sequence). The CDR3 consists of 18 residues. In DNA, the CDR3 is TGTGCCACCAGCAGCCCCGGGACAGGGGGCAGGACTAATGAAAAACTGTTTTTT. Its translation is CATSSPGTGGRTNEKLFF.

This rearrangement joins TRBV5-8 to TRBJ1-1, with D hard to call. The V gene's germline CDR1 is SGHTS and CDR2 YDEGEE. The CDR3 extends over 13 amino acids. V was clipped by 2 bases and J by 1 base, with 6 bases between them. The CDR3 sequence: CASSFQANTEAFF. The CDR3 DNA follows: TGTGCCAGCAGCTTTCAGGCGAACACTGAAGCTTTCTTT.

The chain is built from TRBV9 and TRBJ2-2; 14 bases are shared with TRBD2. The CDR3 covers 19 residues. Germline V lookup: CDR1 SGDLS, CDR2 YYNGEE. V gave up 3 bases and J gave up 3 bases; unmatched junction bases: 10. The CDR3 loop is CASSARLAGGRGDTGELFF. DNA of the CDR3: TGTGCCAGCAGCGCCCGACTAGCGGGGGGGCGGGGGGACACCGGGGAGCTGTTTTTT.

This chain uses TRBV10-3 with TRBJ1-1; 11 bases fit TRBD1. Germline loops: CDR1 ENHRY, CDR2 SYGVKD. The CDR3 is 14 amino acids. The trim removed 7 bases at V and 4 bases at J, leaving 5 bases unmatched. The CDR3 DNA is TGTGCCATCAACGGACAGGGGGCAGGCACTGAAGCTTTCTTT. Protein sequence: CAINGQGAGTEAFF.

The rearrangement links TRBV7-2 to TRBJ1-1, with no clear D. The V gene lost 5 bases and the J gene lost 1 base, with 17 bases spanning the gap. Germline loops: CDR1 SGHTA, CDR2 FQGNSA. CDR3 size: 16 residues. CDR3 nucleotide sequence: TGTGCCAGCAGCCTTCCACCTCACGGCCGGAACACTGAAGCTTTCTTT. Amino acid sequence: CASSLPPHGRNTEAFF. The variable domain in full, completed from reference TRBV7-2 and TRBJ1-1, reads GAGVSQSPSNKVTEKGKDVELRCDPISGHTALYWYRQSLGQGLEFLIYFQGNSAPDKSGLPSDRFSAERTGGSVSTLTIQRTQQEDSAVYLCASSLPPHGRNTEAFFGQGTRLTVV.

The V call is TRBV29-1, the J call TRBJ2-5; tentatively, D is TRBD1 or TRBD2 (6 bases each). Germline V gene data show CDR1 as SQVTM and CDR2 as ANQGSEA. The length of the CDR3 is 12 residues. V lost 1 base, J lost 6 bases, and 9 bases lay in between. In DNA form, the CDR3 reads TGCAGCGTTGAAGGGGGGGCGCAGACCCAGTACTTC. Amino acid sequence: CSVEGGAQTQYF.

The J gene is TRBJ1-2, the V gene TRBV7-2; D unclear. The CDR3 runs 14 residues. Germline CDR1 SGHTA, CDR2 FQGNSA. The ends were cut back, 5 bases at V and 7 bases at J, with 17 bases in the middle. CDR3 nucleotides: TGTGCCAGCAGCGATGCCCCAGAGGCCGGTGGCTACACCTTC. It encodes CASSDAPEAGGYTF.

The chain has TRBV15 and TRBJ1-3; 9 nucleotides line up with TRBD1. Germline-derived CDR1 and CDR2 are LNHNV and YYDKDF (reference sequence). Trimming took 3 bases from V and 2 from J; bases not matched to a gene: 5. The CDR3 has 16 residues. The CDR3 coding sequence is TGTGCCACCAGCAGGGGGACAGGGCAGACTGGAAACACCATATATTTT. Translating it yields CATSRGTGQTGNTIYF.

This clone was detected a few times. The sample carries other DNA sequences with the same CDR3. The gene calls are TRBV6-1 and TRBJ1-2; TRBD1 matches 7 bases. In germline, CDR1 is MNHNS, CDR2 SASEGT. V shed 1 base, J shed 4 bases, and the junction held 3 bases outside the gene matches. The CDR3 is 14 residues long. This chain's CDR3 is CASSEGTGLYGYTF. CDR3 in DNA: TGTGCCAGCAGTGAAGGGACAGGCCTCTATGGCTACACCTTC.

The chain recombines TRBV7-8 with TRBJ1-1, with D uncertain. Germline loops: CDR1 SGHVS, CDR2 FQNEAQ. V was shortened by 0 bases and J by 5 bases, with 13 bases between the two germline ends. The length of the CDR3 is 15 residues. The CDR3 region is CASSLAVRLRTEAFF. CDR3 DNA: TGTGCCAGCAGCTTAGCGGTCAGGCTCCGGACTGAAGCTTTCTTT. Using reference TRBV7-8 and TRBJ1-1 for the parts outside the CDR3, the full variable domain is GAGVSQSPRYKVAKRGQDVALRCDPISGHVSLFWYQQALGQGPEFLTYFQNEAQLDKSGLPSDRFFAERPEGSVSTLKIQRTQQEDSAVYLCASSLAVRLRTEAFFGQGTRLTVV.

This rearrangement joins TRBV7-8 to TRBJ1-1; D ambiguous. The CDR3 has 13 amino acids. The germline gives CDR1 SGHVS, CDR2 FQNEAQ. V was pared by 4 bases and J by 0 bases, with 6 bases between. As DNA, the CDR3 is TGTGCCAGCAGCTCGCCCTTGAACACTGAAGCTTTCTTT. Protein product: CASSSPLNTEAFF. Full variable domain (outside the CDR3, taken from reference TRBV7-8 and TRBJ1-1): GAGVSQSPRYKVAKRGQDVALRCDPISGHVSLFWYQQALGQGPEFLTYFQNEAQLDKSGLPSDRFFAERPEGSVSTLKIQRTQQEDSAVYLCASSSPLNTEAFFGQGTRLTVV.

The chain joins TRBV5-1 to TRBJ2-3; D is undetermined. CDR1 and CDR2 from the germline V gene are SGHRS and YFSETQ. Between the trimmed V and J ends, which lost 0 bases and 4 bases, there was a span of 12 bases. CDR3 length equals 15 residues. The CDR3 nucleotides read TGCGCCAGCAGCTTGGGACTCTCCCCGGCAGATACGCAGTATTTT. Its protein product is CASSLGLSPADTQYF.

The rearrangement joins TRBV7-3 to TRBJ2-5; D possibly corresponds to TRBD2 (5 bases). Trimming took 1 base from V and 4 from J, leaving 10 bases between them. This CDR3 comprises 14 residues. Germline CDR1 is SGHTA and CDR2 is FQGTGA. CDR3 in amino acids: CASSLNSAGETQYF. The CDR3 nucleotides read TGTGCCAGCAGCTTAAATTCGGCGGGAGAGACCCAGTACTTC.

This clone was detected only a few times. The rearrangement uses TRBV18 and TRBJ2-7; D is perhaps TRBD2 (7 bases). V lost 3 bases, J lost 2 bases, and 11 bases lay in between. CDR3 size: 14 residues. The germline V gene encodes CDR1 KGHSH and CDR2 LQKENI. In nucleotides, the CDR3 is TGTGCCAGCTCACCCGAGGGGGGGGCCTACGAGCAGTACTTC. Translated, it gives CASSPEGGAYEQYF.

The rearrangement links TRBV4-2 to TRBJ1-2; D gene ambiguous. Germline lookup yields CDR1 LGHNA and CDR2 YNFKEQ. CDR3 length: 14 amino acids. Trimming pared 0 bases from V and 4 bases from J, leaving 9 bases between. The DNA of the CDR3 is TGTGCCAGCAGCCAAGACCCCGGACCCTATGGCTACACCTTC. This codes for CASSQDPGPYGYTF.